This TCR beta chain stems from a study of naive and memory T cell subsets. Whole-study results and caveats: TCR abundance followed a power law differing between naive and memory subsets. Naive repertoires, especially CD8, held a few larger clonotypes, possibly memory cells re-expressing CD45RA.

An equimolar mix of two oligonucleotides served as the beta constant-region primer for TRBC1 and TRBC2. Ligated cDNA was amplified by four rounds of PCR with nested alpha and beta constant-region primers and SP2. TCRdb processed the UMI-ligation and nested PCR reads anew with MiXCR; each CDR3 protein has one entry. The table lists 90,000 to 120,000 distinct CDR3 sequences, around 13% of them singletons. This clonotype showed up just a few times. The antigen is undetermined. The V gene's germline CDR1 is SGHTA and CDR2 FQGNSA. The CDR3 is made up of 15 amino acids. The V and J ends lost 4 bases and 3 bases, in that order; junction bases with no gene match: 7.

The material sequenced was naive CD8+ T cells from blood. This TCR derives from a human donor in good health. The chain links TRBV7-2 to TRBJ2-7; 9 bases line up with TRBD2. CDR3: CASSSPGSGSYEQYF. CDR3 coding DNA: TGTGCCAGCAGCTCACCGGGTAGCGGGAGCTACGAGCAGTACTTC.